Here is one TCR beta chain with its context. The data derive from a study of blood T cell repertoires in COVID-19. Study at large: Specimens from acute and convalescent COVID-19 originated in the United States, Italy and Spain. PBMCs, B-cell-depleted T cells, or T cells provided the cDNA or gDNA that made up the material.

Original methodology: Researchers report that nucleated cell counts were estimated from reference gene primer amplification. TCRdb keeps only in-frame clones here, not all; method: immunoSEQ multiplex PCR. The V and J calls and clone size were taken over from that table, and D and trimming were inferred from the DNA. The sample holds under 350,000 clones, 65% to 90% seen once. With 3 bases removed from V and 2 bases from J, the gap between germline ends came to 8 bases. The CDR3 consists of 14 residues. Per the germline V gene, CDR1 is LGHDT and CDR2 is YNNKEL (reference sequence). This sequence originates from a human donor in a cohort sampled during active COVID-19. The rearrangement links TRBV3-1 (or the pseudogene TRBV3-2) to TRBJ2-1; possibly TRBD2 for D (5 bases). Sequences were obtained from peripheral blood. CDR3 bases: TGTGCCAGCAGCCAGAGCGGACCCTACAATGAGCAGTTCTTC. Its translation: CASSQSGPYNEQFF.